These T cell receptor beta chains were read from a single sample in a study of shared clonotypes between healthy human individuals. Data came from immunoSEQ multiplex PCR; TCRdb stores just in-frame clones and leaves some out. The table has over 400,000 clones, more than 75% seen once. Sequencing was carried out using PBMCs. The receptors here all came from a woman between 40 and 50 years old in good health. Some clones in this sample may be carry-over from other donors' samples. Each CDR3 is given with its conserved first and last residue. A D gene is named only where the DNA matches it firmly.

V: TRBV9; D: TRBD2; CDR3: CASSVASGYTGELFF
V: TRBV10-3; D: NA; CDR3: CASEGGLNTEAFF
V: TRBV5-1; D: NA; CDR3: CASSLGAGSSTGELFF
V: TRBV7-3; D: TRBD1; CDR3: CASSSGTGRGYTF
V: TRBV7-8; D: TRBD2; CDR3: CASSLSRLAVTSYELYF
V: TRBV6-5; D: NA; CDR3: CASSYSENNEQFF
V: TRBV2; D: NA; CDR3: CASRILGNEQFF
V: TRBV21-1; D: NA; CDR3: CAPAGVGGPNYGYTF
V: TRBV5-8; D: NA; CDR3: CASSLATGVGYTF
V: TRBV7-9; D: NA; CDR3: CASSHRWAGVNDEQFF
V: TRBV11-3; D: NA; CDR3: CASSLGTPSAYEQYF
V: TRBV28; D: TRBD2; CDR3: CASSSTLERERYF
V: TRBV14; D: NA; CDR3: CASSQDLVSYEQFF
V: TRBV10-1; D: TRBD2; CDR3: CASSGSGRKNNEQFF
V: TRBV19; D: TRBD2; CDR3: CASSLRTSGNEQFF
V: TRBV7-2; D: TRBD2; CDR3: CASSTAGGATGELFF
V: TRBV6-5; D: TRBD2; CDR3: CATGTGTSGTDTQYF
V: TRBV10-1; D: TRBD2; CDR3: CASSESILGASGTYEQYF
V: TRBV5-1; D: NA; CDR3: CASSLGGAIEAFF
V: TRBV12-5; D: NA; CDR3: CASGRPTGELFF
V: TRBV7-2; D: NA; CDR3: CASSFPETANTEAFF
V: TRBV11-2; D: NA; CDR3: CASSGSGDTQYF
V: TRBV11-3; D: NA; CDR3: CASSLDSSYNEQFF
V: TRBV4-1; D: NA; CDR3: CASSQDFRARGNEQFF
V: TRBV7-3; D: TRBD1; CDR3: CASSATGGYGYTF
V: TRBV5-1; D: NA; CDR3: CASSFEGARGQPQHF